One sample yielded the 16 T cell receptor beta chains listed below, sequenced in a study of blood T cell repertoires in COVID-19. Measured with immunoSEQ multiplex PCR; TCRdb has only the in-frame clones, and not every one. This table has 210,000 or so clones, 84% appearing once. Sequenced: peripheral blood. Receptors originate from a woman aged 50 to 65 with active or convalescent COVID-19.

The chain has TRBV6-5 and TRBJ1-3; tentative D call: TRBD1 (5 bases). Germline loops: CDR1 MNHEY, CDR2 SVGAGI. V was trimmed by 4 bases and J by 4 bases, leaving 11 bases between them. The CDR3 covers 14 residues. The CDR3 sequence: CASSLGGFGNTIYF. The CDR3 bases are TGTGCCAGCAGTTTGGGGGGGTTCGGAAACACCATATATTTT.

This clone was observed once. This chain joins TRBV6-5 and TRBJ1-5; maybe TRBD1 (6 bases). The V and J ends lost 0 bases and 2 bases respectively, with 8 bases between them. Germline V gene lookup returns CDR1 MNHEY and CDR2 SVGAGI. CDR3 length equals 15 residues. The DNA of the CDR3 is TGTGCCAGCAGTTACTCGGGGGCGGGCAATCAGCCCCAGCATTTT. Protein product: CASSYSGAGNQPQHF.

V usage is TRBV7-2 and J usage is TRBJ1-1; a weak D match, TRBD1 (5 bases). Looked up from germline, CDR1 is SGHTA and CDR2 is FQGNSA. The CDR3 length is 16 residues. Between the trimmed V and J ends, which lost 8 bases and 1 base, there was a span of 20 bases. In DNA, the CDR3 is TGTGCCAGCTCCCCAGGAAGGGGTAATTCGAACACTGAAGCTTTCTTT. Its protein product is CASSPGRGNSNTEAFF.

CDR3 sequence (DNA): TGTGCCAGCAGCCCGGGACAGCTCTACGAGCAGTACTTC. Its translation: CASSPGQLYEQYF. The chain employs TRBV14 and TRBJ2-7; 7 positions match TRBD1. Trimming removed 4 bases from V and 3 bases from J; junction bases left unmatched: 3. This CDR3 comprises 13 residues. Germline lookup yields CDR1 SGHDN and CDR2 FVKESK.

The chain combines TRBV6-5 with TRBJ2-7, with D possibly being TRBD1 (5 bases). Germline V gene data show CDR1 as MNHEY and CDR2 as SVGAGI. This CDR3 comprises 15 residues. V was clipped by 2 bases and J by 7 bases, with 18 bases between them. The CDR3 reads CASSYGAGKTGEQYF. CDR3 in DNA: TGTGCCAGCAGTTACGGGGCAGGGAAGACCGGGGAGCAGTACTTC.

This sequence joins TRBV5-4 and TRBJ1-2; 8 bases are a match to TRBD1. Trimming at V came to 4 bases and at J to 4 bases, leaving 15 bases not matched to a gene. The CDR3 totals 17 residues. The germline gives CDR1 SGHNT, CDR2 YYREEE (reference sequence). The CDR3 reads CASSRPQGGQPAYGYTF. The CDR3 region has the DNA TGTGCCAGCAGCCGACCACAGGGGGGACAGCCCGCCTATGGCTACACCTTC.

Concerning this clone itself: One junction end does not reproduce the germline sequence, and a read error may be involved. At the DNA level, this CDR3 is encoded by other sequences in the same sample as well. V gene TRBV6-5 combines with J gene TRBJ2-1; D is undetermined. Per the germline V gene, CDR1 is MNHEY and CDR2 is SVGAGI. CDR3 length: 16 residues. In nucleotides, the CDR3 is TGTGCCAGTAGTTGGGTGGGCGAAGCCTCCTACAATGAGCAGTTCTTC. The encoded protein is CASSWVGEASYNEQFF.

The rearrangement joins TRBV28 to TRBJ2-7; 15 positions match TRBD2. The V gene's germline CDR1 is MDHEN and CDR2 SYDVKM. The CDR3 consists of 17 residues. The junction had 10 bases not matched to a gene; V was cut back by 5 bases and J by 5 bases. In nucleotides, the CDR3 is TGTGCCAGCAGTCTCCGGACTAGCGGGAGGGTTCGCCACGAGCAGTACTTC. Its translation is CASSLRTSGRVRHEQYF.

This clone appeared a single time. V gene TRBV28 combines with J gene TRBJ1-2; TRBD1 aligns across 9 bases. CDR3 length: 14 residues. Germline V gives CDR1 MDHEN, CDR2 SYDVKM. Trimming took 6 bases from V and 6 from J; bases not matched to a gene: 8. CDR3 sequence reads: CASRGGGTGHGYTF. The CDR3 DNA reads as TGTGCCAGCAGGGGAGGAGGGACAGGGCATGGCTACACCTTC.

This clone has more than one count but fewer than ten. The CDR3 DNA is TGTGCCAGCAGCTACCTTACCGGGACAGGGGCTGAAGCTTTCTTT. The encoded protein is CASSYLTGTGAEAFF. The chain links TRBV7-8 to TRBJ1-1; 10 bases are shared with TRBD1. The CDR3 length is 15 residues. The trim removed 4 bases at V and 6 bases at J, leaving 8 bases unmatched. Germline loops: CDR1 SGHVS, CDR2 FQNEAQ.

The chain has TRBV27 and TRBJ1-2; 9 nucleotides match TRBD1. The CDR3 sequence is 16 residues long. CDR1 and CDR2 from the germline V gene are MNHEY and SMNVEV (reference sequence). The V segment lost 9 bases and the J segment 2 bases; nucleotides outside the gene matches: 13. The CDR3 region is CASSPLPGTGNYGYTF. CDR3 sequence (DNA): TGTGCCAGTTCCCCACTACCCGGGACAGGGAACTATGGCTACACCTTC.

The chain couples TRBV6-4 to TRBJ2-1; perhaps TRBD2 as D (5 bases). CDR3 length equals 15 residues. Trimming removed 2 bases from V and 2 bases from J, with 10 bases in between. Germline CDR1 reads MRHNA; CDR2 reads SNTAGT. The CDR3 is CASSDGGGTYNEQFF. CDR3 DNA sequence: TGTGCCAGCAGTGACGGAGGTGGAACCTACAATGAGCAGTTCTTC.

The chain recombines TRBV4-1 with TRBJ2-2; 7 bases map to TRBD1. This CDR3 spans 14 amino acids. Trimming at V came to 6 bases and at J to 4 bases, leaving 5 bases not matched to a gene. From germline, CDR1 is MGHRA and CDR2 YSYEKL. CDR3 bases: TGCGCCAGCAGGACCAGGGGGACCACCGGGGAGCTGTTTTTT. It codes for CASRTRGTTGELFF.

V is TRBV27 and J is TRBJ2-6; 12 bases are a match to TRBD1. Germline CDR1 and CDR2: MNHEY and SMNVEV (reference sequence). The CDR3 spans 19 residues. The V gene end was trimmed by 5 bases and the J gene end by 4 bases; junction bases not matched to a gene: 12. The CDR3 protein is CASSHLMGTGGSGANVLTF. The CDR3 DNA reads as TGTGCCAGCAGTCACCTAATGGGGACAGGGGGCTCAGGGGCCAACGTCCTGACTTTC.

DNA for the CDR3: TGTGCCTGGAGTCCAGGAACTAGCGGGAGGGACGATACGCAGTATTTT. Its translation is CAWSPGTSGRDDTQYF. The rearrangement joins TRBV30 to TRBJ2-3; 13 bases are a match to TRBD2. Germline trimming cut 2 bases from V and 6 bases from J; bases unmatched to any gene: 8. Germline loops: CDR1 GTSNPN, CDR2 SVGIG (reference sequence). This CDR3 is 16 amino acids long.

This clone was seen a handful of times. CDR3 region: CATSDFPNYNEQFF. CDR3 in DNA: TGTGCCACCAGTGATTTCCCCAACTACAATGAGCAGTTCTTC. V usage is TRBV24-1 and J usage is TRBJ2-1; no reliable D call. The germline gives CDR1 KGHDR, CDR2 SFDVKD. Trimming stripped 1 base from V and 3 bases from J, with 6 bases between. CDR3 size: 14 residues.